The next 29 T cell receptor beta chains were all read from a single sample in a study of cytomegalovirus exposure and HLA in healthy donors. The PCR contained 60 Vbeta and 13 Jbeta primers. The method was immunoSEQ multiplex PCR; TCRdb's version includes in-frame clones alone and lacks a portion of them. The sample carries roughly 150,000 clones, around 80% recorded once. The sample consisted of PBMCs. These receptors were collected from a young man in good health and CMV-seronegative.

This clone has a single count. The V call is TRBV5-5, the J call TRBJ1-2; 8 nucleotides match TRBD1. The germline gives CDR1 SGHKS, CDR2 YYEKEE (reference sequence). V trimming: 3 bases; J trimming: 4 bases; junction bases outside the gene matches: 2. The CDR3 consists of 13 residues. This CDR3 reads CASSSGQGYGYTF. The CDR3 DNA reads as TGTGCCAGCAGCTCTGGACAGGGCTATGGCTACACCTTC.

V is TRBV5-1 and J is TRBJ2-5, with TRBD2 matching over 7 bases. This CDR3 is built from 12 residues. CDR1 is SGHRS, CDR2 YFSETQ, per germline. The V gene end was trimmed by 2 bases and the J gene end by 11 bases; junction bases not matched to a gene: 6. The CDR3 reads CASSFQGGEQYF. Written as DNA, the CDR3 is TGCGCCAGCAGCTTTCAGGGAGGGGAGCAGTACTTC.

This clone was seen only a few times. The V gene is TRBV28, the J gene TRBJ1-3; D remains unclear. CDR1 is MDHEN, CDR2 SYDVKM, per germline. Trimming pared 6 bases from V and 4 bases from J, leaving 10 bases between. The CDR3 has 13 residues. DNA of the CDR3: TGTGCCAGCAGGCGAGGGTACGGAAACACCATATATTTT. This translates into CASRRGYGNTIYF.

The chain joins TRBV28 to TRBJ2-7; 9 bases agree with TRBD1. With V trimmed by 6 bases and J by 4 bases, 7 bases remained unmatched. The V gene's germline CDR1 is MDHEN and CDR2 SYDVKM. The CDR3 covers 14 residues. CDR3 amino acids: CASRAGTGLYEQYF. The CDR3 coding sequence is TGTGCCAGCAGGGCCGGGACAGGGTTGTACGAGCAGTACTTC.

V gene TRBV12-5 combines with J gene TRBJ2-7, with D tentatively TRBD2 (5 bases). This CDR3 comprises 12 residues. The V gene's germline CDR1 is LGHNT and CDR2 FRNRAP. V was trimmed by 6 bases and J by 7 bases, leaving 13 bases between them. The DNA of the CDR3 is TGTGCTAGTGGGGACTTCCGCGGGGAGCAGTACTTC. Protein product: CASGDFRGEQYF.

The chain couples TRBV11-2 to TRBJ1-1, with TRBD1 as a possible D gene (5 bases). The CDR3 spans 14 residues. Deletions cut 4 bases from V and 5 bases from J, with 14 bases between. Looked up from germline, CDR1 is SGHAT and CDR2 is FQNNGV. The CDR3 DNA sequence: TGTGCCAGCAGCTACTCCGATGGGGGGACTGAAGCTTTCTTT. This codes for CASSYSDGGTEAFF.

The CDR3 loop is CASRSSSYLSGGGRGYTF. The CDR3 nucleotides are TGTGCCAGCAGAAGTTCTTCGTACCTCTCAGGGGGCGGAAGGGGCTACACCTTC. This chain joins TRBV21-1 and TRBJ1-2; the DNA was not used to check the table's D call, TRBD1. TRBV21-1 is annotated as a pseudogene. CDR3 length: 18 residues.

This chain joins TRBV10-1 and TRBJ1-1, with D hard to call. The CDR3 spans 12 residues. Germline V gives CDR1 WNHNN, CDR2 SYGVQD (reference sequence). V was cut by 0 bases and J by 5 bases, with 4 bases left in between. Written as DNA, the CDR3 is TGCGCCAGCAGTGAGTCTAGAACTGAAGCTTTCTTT. Translation: CASSESRTEAFF.

The V gene is TRBV30, the J gene TRBJ1-5; 7 nucleotides match TRBD1. There are 13 residues in the CDR3. Trimming at V came to 5 bases and at J to 5 bases, leaving 6 bases not matched to a gene. CDR1 is GTSNPN and CDR2 is SVGIG in the germline V gene (reference sequence). CDR3 sequence (DNA): TGTGCCTGGGCTCCCGGGACAGATCAGCCCCAGCATTTT. It yields the protein CAWAPGTDQPQHF.

The chain joins TRBV7-2 to TRBJ2-7, with a tentative D call TRBD2 (6 bases). Deletions cut 0 bases from V and 4 bases from J, with 10 bases between. CDR1 SGHTA and CDR2 FQGNSA come from the germline V gene. The CDR3 contains 14 residues. CDR3 in amino acids: CASSLAGRGYEQYF. The DNA for the CDR3 is TGTGCCAGCAGCTTAGCCGGGAGAGGGTACGAGCAGTACTTC.

The rearrangement uses TRBV28 and TRBJ2-7; D remains ambiguous. The CDR3 has 13 residues. CDR1 is MDHEN and CDR2 is SYDVKM in the germline V gene. Trimming pared 2 bases from V and 8 bases from J, leaving 13 bases between. In DNA, the CDR3 is TGTGCCAGCAGTTTAAGTGGCGGCCAGAAGCAGTACTTC. Its translation is CASSLSGGQKQYF. The whole variable domain, remainder taken from reference TRBV28 and TRBJ2-7, is DVKVTQSSRYLVKRTGEKVFLECVQDMDHENMFWYRQDPGLGLRLIYFSYDVKMKEKGDIPEGYSVSREKKERFSLILESASTNQTSMYLCASSLSGGQKQYFGPGTRLTVT.

This sequence joins TRBV6-6 and TRBJ2-7; 9 nucleotides agree with TRBD1. The junction had 8 bases not matched to a gene; V was cut back by 0 bases and J by 5 bases. Germline V lookup: CDR1 MNHNY, CDR2 SVGAGI (reference sequence). CDR3 length: 16 amino acids. The CDR3 loop is CASSYSFGTGFNEQYF. In DNA, the CDR3 is TGTGCCAGCAGTTACTCTTTCGGGACAGGGTTCAACGAGCAGTACTTC.

The chain has TRBV7-9 and TRBJ2-1; 11 bases are shared with TRBD1. The CDR3 totals 14 residues. The ends lost 3 bases at V and 8 bases at J; junction bases unmatched: 3. Germline V gene sequence: CDR1 SEHNR, CDR2 FQNEAQ (reference sequence). The CDR3 region has the DNA TGTGCCAGCAGCTTCGGGACAGGGGGGGATGAGCAGTTCTTC. Translated: CASSFGTGGDEQFF.

The CDR3 protein is CASSLPLRGEGPNYGYTF. In DNA, the CDR3 is TGTGCCAGCAGTTTACCCCTCAGGGGAGAAGGACCTAACTATGGCTACACCTTC. The chain links TRBV28 to TRBJ1-2; maybe TRBD1 (6 bases). Trimming removed 2 bases at V and 0 bases at J, with 19 bases between. Germline assignment: CDR1 MDHEN and CDR2 SYDVKM. The CDR3 has 18 amino acids.

This clone showed up just a few times. CDR3 nucleotide sequence: TGTGCCAGCAGTGCTGGACAGGGGGCCGCCTACGAGCAGTACTTC. It is translated as CASSAGQGAAYEQYF. V usage is TRBV6-1 and J usage is TRBJ2-7; 11 nucleotides agree with TRBD1. CDR1 is MNHNS and CDR2 is SASEGT in the germline V gene. The CDR3 covers 15 residues. V was pared by 4 bases and J by 2 bases, with 4 bases of the junction left unmatched.

The rearrangement links TRBV10-1 to TRBJ2-1; 8 bases map to TRBD1. The CDR3 is made up of 14 amino acids. The germline V gene has CDR1 WNHNN and CDR2 SYGVQD (reference sequence). V lost 6 bases and J lost 3; bases outside the gene matches: 4. The CDR3 nucleotides read TGCGCCAGCAGCCCTGGACAGGGCTACAATGAGCAGTTCTTC. It encodes CASSPGQGYNEQFF.

The chain is built from TRBV1 and TRBJ1-1; the D call in the table, TRBD1, was not verified against the DNA. TRBV1 is listed as a pseudogene. The CDR3 extends over 15 amino acids. CDR3: CTSSPSRPDSTEAFF. The CDR3 DNA follows: TGCACCAGCAGCCCGAGCAGGCCCGATTCCACTGAAGCTTTCTTT.

V and J are TRBV6-5 and TRBJ2-6, with 7 bases that match TRBD1. CDR3 length: 15 amino acids. With 7 bases clipped from V and 2 bases from J, the junction kept 5 bases outside the gene matches. Looked up from germline, CDR1 is MNHEY and CDR2 is SVGAGI. CDR3 DNA sequence: TGTGCCAGCAAACAGGGGAACCCTGGGGCCAACGTCCTGACTTTC. It encodes CASKQGNPGANVLTF.

The rearrangement joins TRBV28 to TRBJ1-5, with 11 bases matching TRBD1. Germline trimming cut 6 bases from V and 6 bases from J; bases unmatched to any gene: 10. In germline, CDR1 is MDHEN, CDR2 SYDVKM. This CDR3 has 16 amino acids. The CDR3 is CASSPSDRGRFQPQHF. The CDR3 region has the DNA TGTGCCAGCAGCCCCTCGGACAGGGGGCGATTTCAGCCCCAGCATTTT.

The chain joins TRBV28 to TRBJ2-4; no clear D gene. The germline V gene has CDR1 MDHEN and CDR2 SYDVKM. Trimming shortened V by 2 bases and J by 7 bases, and 3 bases separated the two germline ends. This CDR3 contains 11 residues. The CDR3, as DNA: TGTGCCAGCAGTTTACTGAACATTCAGTACTTC. Translated: CASSLLNIQYF.

The V and J genes are TRBV4-3 and TRBJ2-2; TRBD2 matches at 9 bases. This CDR3 is 17 amino acids long. The germline V gene encodes CDR1 LGHNA and CDR2 YSLEER. V lost 0 bases, J lost 5 bases, and 7 bases stayed unmatched. The DNA of the CDR3 is TGCGCCAGCAGCCAAGAAGATATCGCGGGGGGGACCGGGGAGCTGTTTTTT. It specifies CASSQEDIAGGTGELFF.

The chain joins TRBV27 to TRBJ2-2; D is unclear. The CDR3 contains 13 residues. Deletions cut 5 bases from V and 1 base from J, with 5 bases between. Germline assignment: CDR1 MNHEY and CDR2 SMNVEV (reference sequence). CDR3 nucleotides: TGTGCCAGCAGTCCCGGGAACACCGGGGAGCTGTTTTTT. Protein: CASSPGNTGELFF.

The gene calls are TRBV5-8 and TRBJ2-3, with a possible D match to TRBD1 (5 bases). Germline V gives CDR1 SGHTS, CDR2 YDEGEE. The CDR3 is 16 amino acids. Trimming removed 4 bases at V and 1 base at J, with 16 bases between. CDR3 coding DNA: TGTGCCAGCAGCCCCCCGACAGCACTTGGCACAGATACGCAGTATTTT. Translating it yields CASSPPTALGTDTQYF.

The gene calls are TRBV7-6 and TRBJ1-4, with D possibly TRBD1 on 5 matching bases. Deletions cut 2 bases from V and 7 bases from J, with 8 bases between. Germline CDR1 reads SGHVS; CDR2 reads FNYEAQ. CDR3 length: 13 residues. The CDR3 loop is CASSLFGAEKLFF. The CDR3 DNA reads as TGTGCCAGCAGCTTATTTGGGGCTGAAAAACTGTTTTTT.

The chain carries TRBV4-3 and TRBJ2-5, with D possibly being TRBD2 (6 bases). Near its end, the DNA agrees better with TRBJ2-7, so the J call may be wrong. The V gene's germline CDR1 is LGHNA and CDR2 YSLEER. The CDR3 is 14 amino acids. Here the CDR3 DNA reads TGCGCCAGCAGCTCGGACTACCCCTCCTACGAGCAGTACTTC. This gives the protein CASSSDYPSYEQYF.

The genes are TRBV28 and TRBJ2-7; D may be TRBD2 (7 bases). The V end lost 7 bases, the J end lost 4 bases, and 17 bases lay between the germline ends. The germline CDR1 and CDR2 sequences are MDHEN and SYDVKM. The CDR3 has 14 amino acids. The CDR3, as DNA: TGTGCCAGCACTTTGGACAGCGGGGTTTACGAGCAGTACTTC. Translated, it gives CASTLDSGVYEQYF.

This chain connects TRBV28 to TRBJ1-2; 8 nucleotides match TRBD1. The CDR3 sequence is 15 residues long. The junction had 4 bases not matched to a gene; V was cut back by 4 bases and J by 0 bases. Per the germline V gene, CDR1 is MDHEN and CDR2 is SYDVKM. The CDR3 loop reads CASSSGGEANYGYTF. CDR3 nucleotide sequence: TGTGCCAGCAGTTCAGGGGGCGAAGCTAACTATGGCTACACCTTC.

In DNA form, the CDR3 reads TGTGCCAGCAGTGGTGGGTGGGGAGTTCAGGGCTACACCTTC. This codes for CASSGGWGVQGYTF. The J gene is TRBJ1-2, the V gene TRBV25-1; D gene uncertain. V was trimmed by 4 bases and J by 8 bases, leaving 17 bases between them. The CDR3 length is 14 residues. The germline V gene has CDR1 MGHDK and CDR2 SYGVNS.

In its sample, this clone was seen a few times. The CDR3 nucleotides read TGCGCCAGCAGTTATTCGAAAGGCGCGGCTGAAGCTTTCTTT. This sequence encodes CASSYSKGAAEAFF. The chain recombines TRBV4-1 with TRBJ1-1; no reliable D call. This CDR3 region has 14 residues. V lost 6 bases and J 6 bases, leaving 17 bases between the germline ends. CDR1 and CDR2 (germline): MGHRA, YSYEKL.